The clone carrying this T cell receptor beta chain has at least ten counts. Its antigen remains unidentified. This sample was taken from a study of identical twins. General observations from the study: Out-of-frame alpha sequences shared between twins exhibited an excess of low generation probability. Excess twin sharing in beta out-of-frame sequences was weaker. The presence of invariant MAIT and iNKT cells could partly confound analyses of zero-insertion sequences.

A universal primer site arose from template switching, and cDNA bore unique molecular identifiers. TCRdb re-analysed the 5' RACE reads in MiXCR, keeping a single row per CDR3 protein. The sample comprises approximately 140,000 distinct CDR3 sequences, 3% to 4.5% of which are singletons, and around 8.1% rests with the top ten. Germline assignment: CDR1 LNHNV and CDR2 YYDKDF (reference sequence). The junction had 1 base not matched to a gene; V was cut back by 8 bases and J by 3 bases. The CDR3 is made up of 13 amino acids. The sequencing input was memory T cells sorted from blood. The TCR originated in a young man in good health. J is TRBJ1-4 and V is TRBV15; 9 nucleotides align to TRBD1. For the CDR3, the DNA is TGTGCCACCCGGGACAGGGCTAATGAAAAACTGTTTTTT. This gives the protein CATRDRANEKLFF.